A single sample gave rise to the 12 T cell receptor beta chains below, sequenced in a study of OX40 agonist ivuxolimab in advanced cancers. Generated by immunoSEQ multiplex PCR, the TCRdb table keeps only in-frame clones and is missing some. The sample holds some 74,000 clones; 80% to 95% are singletons and the top ten take about 0.3%. The source was CD4+ or CD8+ T cells sorted from blood, collected in a trial of the OX40 agonist ivuxolimab. These receptors all stem from an adult with an advanced solid tumor such as melanoma, head and neck, liver or kidney cancer.

This chain links TRBV5-6 with TRBJ2-1, with no clear D. Trimming shortened V by 0 bases and J by 8 bases, and 12 bases separated the two germline ends. Germline values: CDR1 SGHDT, CDR2 YYEEEE. CDR3 length equals 14 residues. The DNA for the CDR3 is TGTGCCAGCAGCTTGGCCTATATTGACGATGAGCAGTTCTTC. As protein: CASSLAYIDDEQFF.

Here the CDR3 DNA reads TGTGCCAGCACCATGCACCCTAACTATGGCTACACCTTC. Translated, it gives CASTMHPNYGYTF. The chain recombines TRBV28 with TRBJ1-2, with D uncertain. V was trimmed by 7 bases and J by 0 bases, leaving 9 bases between them. CDR3 length: 13 residues. Germline CDR1 and CDR2: MDHEN and SYDVKM.

The count of this clone is one. This rearrangement joins TRBV5-1 to TRBJ2-5; TRBD2 matches at 15 bases. Germline-derived CDR1 and CDR2 are SGHRS and YFSETQ. V lost 4 bases, J lost 1 base, and 8 bases stayed unmatched. The CDR3 totals 18 residues. CDR3 nucleotide sequence: TGCGCCAGCAGCGCCGGGACTAGCGGGGGGACTTCCCAAGAGACCCAGTACTTC. Protein: CASSAGTSGGTSQETQYF.

The genes are TRBV7-2 and TRBJ2-1; D might be TRBD1 or TRBD2, each matching 5 bases. CDR3 size: 17 residues. Germline V gene sequence: CDR1 SGHTA, CDR2 FQGNSA. The V gene lost 5 bases and the J gene lost 0 bases, with 17 bases spanning the gap. The CDR3 is CASSLGTGTSSYNEQFF. CDR3 coding DNA: TGTGCCAGCAGCCTGGGGACGGGAACAAGCTCCTACAATGAGCAGTTCTTC.

The chain recombines TRBV19 with TRBJ1-4; TRBD1 aligns across 10 bases. Trimming at V came to 6 bases and at J to 8 bases, leaving 9 bases not matched to a gene. This CDR3 comprises 15 residues. Germline CDR1 reads LNHDA; CDR2 reads SQIVND (reference sequence). The CDR3 bases are TGTGCCAGTAGCCTATGGGGACAGGGGAAAGAAAAACTGTTTTTT. Translation gives CASSLWGQGKEKLFF.

The genes are TRBV6-6 and TRBJ2-1; no clear D. There are 10 residues in the CDR3. The germline V gene has CDR1 MNHNY and CDR2 SVGAGI (reference sequence). V shed 4 bases and J shed 7 bases, with 2 bases lying between them. CDR3 coding DNA: TGTGCCAGCAGTTCTAATGAGCAGTTCTTC. Translation gives CASSSNEQFF.

The chain has TRBV6-6 and TRBJ1-5; the D is unclear. V was clipped by 5 bases and J by 2 bases, with 10 bases between them. Germline V lookup: CDR1 MNHNY, CDR2 SVGAGI (reference sequence). CDR3 length: 14 residues. DNA for the CDR3: TGTGCCAGCAGTCGGAGGGAGGGCAATCAGCCCCAGCATTTT. This codes for CASSRREGNQPQHF.

The chain combines TRBV7-2 with TRBJ2-1; 9 positions agree with TRBD2. The CDR3 runs 15 residues. From germline, CDR1 is SGHTA and CDR2 FQGNSA. V lost 4 bases and J lost 9; bases outside the gene matches: 10. Here the CDR3 DNA reads TGTGCCAGCAGCTGGAGAGCGGGGGGAGGAAGTGAGCAGTTCTTC. It yields the protein CASSWRAGGGSEQFF. Supplemented by reference TRBV7-2 and TRBJ2-1, the full variable domain reads GAGVSQSPSNKVTEKGKDVELRCDPISGHTALYWYRQSLGQGLEFLIYFQGNSAPDKSGLPSDRFSAERTGGSVSTLTIQRTQQEDSAVYLCASSWRAGGGSEQFFGPGTRLTVL.

The chain is built from TRBV5-4 and TRBJ1-4; D ambiguous. V gave up 4 bases and J gave up 7 bases, with 8 bases separating them. The length of the CDR3 is 12 residues. Germline V gives CDR1 SGHNT, CDR2 YYREEE (reference sequence). The CDR3, as DNA: TGTGCCAGCAGCCGAATGGGTGAAAAACTGTTTTTT. Residues: CASSRMGEKLFF.

The V gene is TRBV28, the J gene TRBJ2-6, with D possibly called TRBD1 or TRBD2 (6 bases each). With 7 bases removed from V and 2 bases from J, the gap between germline ends came to 15 bases. Germline V gene sequence: CDR1 MDHEN, CDR2 SYDVKM. This CDR3 spans 16 amino acids. For the CDR3, the DNA is TGTGCCAGCAACCCCGTGGGGGGCGCTGGGGCCAACGTCCTGACTTTC. Encoded protein: CASNPVGGAGANVLTF.

This chain uses TRBV5-1 with TRBJ2-3, with TRBD2 matching 8 bases. V lost 0 bases and J lost 2; bases outside the gene matches: 5. This CDR3 has 16 amino acids. Per the germline V gene, CDR1 is SGHRS and CDR2 is YFSETQ. CDR3 sequence reads: CASSLDVAGNTDTQYF. CDR3 DNA: TGCGCCAGCAGCTTGGATGTAGCGGGGAACACAGATACGCAGTATTTT.

This chain uses TRBV10-3 with TRBJ2-3, with 9 bases identical to TRBD2. CDR1 and CDR2 (germline): ENHRY, SYGVKD. There are 16 residues in the CDR3. V was pared by 6 bases and J by 0 bases, with 7 bases of the junction left unmatched. CDR3 nucleotides: TGTGCCATCAGCCTTTCGGCGGGGGGGAGCACAGATACGCAGTATTTT. Protein product: CAISLSAGGSTDTQYF.